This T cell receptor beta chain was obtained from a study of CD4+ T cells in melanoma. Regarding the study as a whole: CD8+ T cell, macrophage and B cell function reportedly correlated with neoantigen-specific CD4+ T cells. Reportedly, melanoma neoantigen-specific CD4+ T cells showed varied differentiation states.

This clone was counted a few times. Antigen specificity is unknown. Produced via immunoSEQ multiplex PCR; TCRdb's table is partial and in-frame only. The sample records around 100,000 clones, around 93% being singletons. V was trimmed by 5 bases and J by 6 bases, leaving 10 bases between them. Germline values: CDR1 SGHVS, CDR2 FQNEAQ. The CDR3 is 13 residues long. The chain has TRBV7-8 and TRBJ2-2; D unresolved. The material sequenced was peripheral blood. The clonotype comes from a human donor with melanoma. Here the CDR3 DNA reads TGTGCCAGCAGCCTACTAAACCCCGGGGAGCTGTTTTTT. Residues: CASSLLNPGELFF.